This is a list of T cell receptor beta chains from one sample in a study of T cell repertoires in cytomegalovirus infection. A single record per CDR3 protein comes from TCRdb applying MiXCR to the reads. Found here are approximately 500,000 distinct CDR3 sequences, more than 25% of them singletons; the top ten hold about 13%. What was sequenced was PBMCs. The receptor set was obtained from a human donor in good health (CMV status not recorded). Some clones in this sample may be carry-over from other donors' samples. The CDR3 runs from the conserved cysteine through the conserved F or W. Fields, in order: clone size, D gene, V gene, J gene, CDR3 DNA, CDR3 protein. The D gene is left open where the match is weak. Rows may omit the clone size; those that give it use once, few, many or a size class.

.	.	TRBV28	TRBJ2-5	TGTGCCAGCAGTTTAGGGCAGGGGTTAGAGACCCAGTACTTC	CASSLGQGLETQYF
few	.	TRBV20-1	TRBJ2-7	TGCAGTGCTAGGGAGGGGACTGATATCTACGAGCAGTACTTC	CSAREGTDIYEQYF
.	.	TRBV14	TRBJ2-1	TGTGCCAGCAGCCAAGGGGAGGCGCGGGAGCAGTTCTTC	CASSQGEAREQFF
.	.	TRBV28	TRBJ2-1	TGTGCCAGCGTCGACGTCGCAGGGGTCCACAATGAGCAGTTCTTC	CASVDVAGVHNEQFF
.	.	TRBV24-1	TRBJ2-1	TGTGCCACCAGACCCCGGGACGGGCTATACAATGAGCAGTTCTTC	CATRPRDGLYNEQFF
.	TRBD1	TRBV5-4	TRBJ2-3	TGTGCCAGCAGCTTGGAGACAGGGTTTACAGATACGCAGTATTTT	CASSLETGFTDTQYF
.	.	TRBV20-1	TRBJ1-2	TGCAGTGCTGCGGGGGAGTATGGCTACACCTTC	CSAAGEYGYTF
.	.	TRBV4-3	TRBJ1-2	TGCGCCAGCAGCCCCCGGGTCTTAGAGAACTATGGCTACACCTTC	CASSPRVLENYGYTF
few	.	TRBV6-5	TRBJ2-7	TGTGCCAGCAGTTACTCAAGCCAGTCTCCCTACGAGCAGTACTTC	CASSYSSQSPYEQYF
few	TRBD1	TRBV15	TRBJ1-2	TGTGCCACCAGCAGAACAGCCGGGACAGGGGTATCAGGTGGCTACACCTTC	CATSRTAGTGVSGGYTF
few	TRBD2	TRBV6-1	TRBJ2-7	TGTGCCAGCAGTCAGCGGGAGGGCCCCTACGAGCAGTACTTC	CASSQREGPYEQYF
many	.	TRBV7-2	TRBJ2-5	TGTGCCAGCAGCTTAGCGGTCCTAGCGATACAAGAGACCCAGTACTTC	CASSLAVLAIQETQYF
.	.	TRBV5-6	TRBJ1-5	TGTGCCAGCAGCTTGCGGGCCCCGTCAGGGCCCCAGCATTTT	CASSLRAPSGPQHF
.	.	TRBV28	TRBJ2-4	TGTGCCAGCAGTTACAAGGACATTCAGTACTTC	CASSYKDIQYF